This T cell receptor (beta chain) derives from a study of blood T cell repertoires in COVID-19. Background on the study: Samples of COVID-19 (acute and convalescent) were obtained from the United States, Italy and Spain. Sample material is recorded as cDNA or gDNA derived from T cells, B-cell-depleted T cells, or PBMCs.

Followed over time, Seattle patients had been enrolled while infection was active. The count of this clone is one. Some clones are missing from TCRdb's copy, which holds only in-frame ones; the method was immunoSEQ multiplex PCR. The data contain fewer than 300,000 clones, 85% to 90% of them singletons. The sequencing sample was made of peripheral blood. This TCR derives from a man aged 50 to 59 with COVID-19, enrolled during active disease.

CDR3 residues: CASSTLEAGVRYNEQFF. The CDR3 DNA is TGTGCCAGTAGTACCCTGGAGGCGGGAGTTAGGTACAATGAGCAGTTCTTC. The chain couples TRBV19 to TRBJ2-1; 7 nucleotides agree with TRBD2. Germline V lookup: CDR1 LNHDA, CDR2 SQIVND (reference sequence). The CDR3 runs to 17 residues. With 4 bases clipped from V and 4 bases from J, the junction kept 13 bases outside the gene matches.